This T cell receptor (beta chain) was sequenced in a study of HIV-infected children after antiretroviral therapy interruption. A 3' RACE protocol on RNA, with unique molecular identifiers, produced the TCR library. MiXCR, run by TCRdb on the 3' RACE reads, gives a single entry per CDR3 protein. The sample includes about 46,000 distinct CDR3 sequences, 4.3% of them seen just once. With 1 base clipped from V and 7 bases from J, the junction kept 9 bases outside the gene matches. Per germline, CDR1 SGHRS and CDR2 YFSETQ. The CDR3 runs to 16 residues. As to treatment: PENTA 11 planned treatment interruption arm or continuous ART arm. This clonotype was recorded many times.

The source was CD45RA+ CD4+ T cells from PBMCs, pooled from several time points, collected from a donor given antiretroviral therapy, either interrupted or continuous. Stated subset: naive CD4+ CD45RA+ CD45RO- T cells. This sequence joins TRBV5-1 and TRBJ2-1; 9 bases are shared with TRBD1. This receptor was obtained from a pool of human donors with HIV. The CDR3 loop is CASSLRVGTGINEQFF. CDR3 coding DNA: TGCGCCAGCAGCTTGCGCGTCGGGACAGGGATAAATGAGCAGTTCTTC. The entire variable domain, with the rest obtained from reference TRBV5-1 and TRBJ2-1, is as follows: KAGVTQTPRYLIKTRGQQVTLSCSPISGHRSVSWYQQTPGQGLQFLFEYFSETQRNKGNFPGRFSGRQFSNSRSEMNVSTLELGDSALYLCASSLRVGTGINEQFFGPGTRLTVL.